This T cell receptor beta chain originates from a study of blood T cell repertoires in COVID-19 (dated by TCRdb to 2019 to 2021). Regarding the study in general: Samples covering the acute and convalescent phases of COVID-19 were provided by collaborators in the United States, Italy and Spain. A freely available public database, intended as a resource for researchers studying the immune response to SARS-CoV-2, is where the repertoires were released. Sample metadata almost always included a de-identified subject ID, COVID-19 status, age in years and sex. Subjects who had been exposed to COVID-19, were actively infected with it, or had recovered from it provided the deeply sampled blood TCRbeta repertoires that made up the dataset. The samples were drawn from two sources: the first 160 participants of the ongoing ImmuneRACE study, and 1,000 to 1,500 subjects contributed by 6 global collaborators. HLA class I and class II types, where available, came from metadata supplied by the sample provider rather than from assay-based typing. The prospective study material was composed of cDNA or gDNA derived from T cells, B-cell-depleted T cells, or PBMCs. The study at large found these results: How much clinical and demographic metadata was included differed by source and by participant, and the metadata was provided uncurated.

On this clone: This clone's antigen is unknown. Per-base quality was not reported, and no clone a single base away is much larger than it.

The immunoSEQ Assay, a bias-controlled multiplex PCR, was used to amplify TCRbeta CDR3 regions from genomic DNA. The study's own analysis went as follows. The number of nucleated cells in each sample was estimated from the amplification of reference gene primers within the assay. Sequence reads were collapsed and filtered to measure the absolute abundance of every unique TCRbeta CDR3 rearrangement. For each sample, productive Simpson clonality was calculated as the square root of Simpson's diversity index over productive rearrangements. Here the immuneACCESS table is served through TCRdb, limited to in-frame sequences with V and J called. Missing clones are a known gap in these copies; in checked studies unresolved V genes cover under half, and the rest lacks a known reason. V, J and clone size are those of that table, while D and trimming were read from the DNA. The sample table shows approximately 110,000 clones, and around 84% are seen once. About 3.6% of the sample is taken by the ten largest.

The CDR3 spans 17 residues, from the cysteine through the phenylalanine. Of the read, only the CDR3 DNA is kept; its 51 bases are in frame from base 1. Compared with germline, V lacks 0 bases and J lacks 1 base; bases without a gene match: 6. The CDR1 and CDR2 encoded by the germline V gene are SGHAT and FQNNGV. Whole blood was collected in K2EDTA tubes by collaborating institutions according to the institutions' own protocols. Collaborator samples were shipped for TCRbeta analysis as frozen whole blood, isolated PBMCs, or DNA extracted from either sample type. The clonotype comes from a man between 40 and 49 years old with acute or convalescent COVID-19. Rearrangement joined TRBV11-2 to TRBJ2-3; 8 junctional bases match TRBD2. Input material: peripheral blood. DNA sequence: TGTGCCAGCAGCTTAGAGACGGGGCGGGGGGGCACAGATACGCAGTATTTT. Protein translation: CASSLETGRGGTDTQYF.